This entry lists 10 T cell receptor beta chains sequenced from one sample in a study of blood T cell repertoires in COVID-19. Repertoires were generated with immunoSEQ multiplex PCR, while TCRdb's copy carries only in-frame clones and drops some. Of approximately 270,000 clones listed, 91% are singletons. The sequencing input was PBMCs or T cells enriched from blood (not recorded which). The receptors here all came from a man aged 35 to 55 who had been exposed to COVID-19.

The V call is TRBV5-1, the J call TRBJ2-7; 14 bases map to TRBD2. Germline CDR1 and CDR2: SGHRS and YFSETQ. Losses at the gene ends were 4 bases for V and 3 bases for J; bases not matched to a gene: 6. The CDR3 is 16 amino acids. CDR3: CASSGATSGRDYEQYF. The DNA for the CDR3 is TGCGCCAGCAGCGGGGCGACTAGCGGGAGGGACTACGAGCAGTACTTC.

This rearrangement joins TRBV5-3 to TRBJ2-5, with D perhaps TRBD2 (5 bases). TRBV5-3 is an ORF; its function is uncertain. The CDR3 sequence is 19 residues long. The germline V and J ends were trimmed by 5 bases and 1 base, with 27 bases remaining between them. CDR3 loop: CARSGGSGSSPETQETQYF. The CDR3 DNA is TGTGCCAGAAGTGGAGGTTCAGGCTCATCTCCTGAGACCCAAGAGACCCAGTACTTC.

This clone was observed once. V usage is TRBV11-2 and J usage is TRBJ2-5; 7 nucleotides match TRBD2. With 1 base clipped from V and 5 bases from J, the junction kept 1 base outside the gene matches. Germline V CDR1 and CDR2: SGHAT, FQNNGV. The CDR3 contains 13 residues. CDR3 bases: TGTGCCAGCAGCTTAGTCGGGGGGGAGACCCAGTACTTC. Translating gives CASSLVGGETQYF.

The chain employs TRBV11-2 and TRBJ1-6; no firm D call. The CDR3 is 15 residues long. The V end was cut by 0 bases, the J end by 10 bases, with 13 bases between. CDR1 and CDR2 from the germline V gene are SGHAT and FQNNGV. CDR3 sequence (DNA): TGTGCCAGCAGCTTAGAATCGGGAGGGTCGTCACCCCTCCACTTT. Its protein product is CASSLESGGSSPLHF. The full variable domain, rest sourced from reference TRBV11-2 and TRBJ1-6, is EAGVAQSPRYKIIEKRQSVAFWCNPISGHATLYWYQQILGQGPKLLIQFQNNGVVDDSQLPKDRFSAERLKGVDSTLKIQPAKLEDSAVYLCASSLESGGSSPLHFGNGTRLTVT.

DNA for the CDR3: TGTGCCAGCAGCTCACGACAGGGGAGCTCCTATAATTCACCCCTCCACTTT. Translated: CASSSRQGSSYNSPLHF. This sequence joins TRBV7-8 and TRBJ1-6; 8 bases are shared with TRBD1. CDR1 is SGHVS, CDR2 FQNEAQ, per germline. The CDR3 runs to 17 residues. The V and J ends lost 4 bases and 0 bases, in that order; junction bases with no gene match: 5.

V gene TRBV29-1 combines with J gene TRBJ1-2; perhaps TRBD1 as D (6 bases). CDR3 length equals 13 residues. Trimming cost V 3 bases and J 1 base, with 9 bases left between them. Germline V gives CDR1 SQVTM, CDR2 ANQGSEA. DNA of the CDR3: TGCAGCGTTGATAACAGGGATAACTATGGCTACACCTTC. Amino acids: CSVDNRDNYGYTF.

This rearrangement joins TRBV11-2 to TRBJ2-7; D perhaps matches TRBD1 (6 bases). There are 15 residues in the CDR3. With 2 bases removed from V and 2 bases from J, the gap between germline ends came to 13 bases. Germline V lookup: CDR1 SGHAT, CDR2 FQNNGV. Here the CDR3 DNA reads TGTGCCAGCAGCTTATGGGCGGACAGACCCTACGAGCAGTACTTC. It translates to CASSLWADRPYEQYF.

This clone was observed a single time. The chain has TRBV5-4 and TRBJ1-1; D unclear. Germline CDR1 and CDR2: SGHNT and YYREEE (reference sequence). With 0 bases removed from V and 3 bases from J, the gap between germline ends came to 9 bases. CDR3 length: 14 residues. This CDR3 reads CASSLDLEDTEAFF. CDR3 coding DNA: TGTGCCAGCAGCTTGGATTTAGAGGACACTGAAGCTTTCTTT.

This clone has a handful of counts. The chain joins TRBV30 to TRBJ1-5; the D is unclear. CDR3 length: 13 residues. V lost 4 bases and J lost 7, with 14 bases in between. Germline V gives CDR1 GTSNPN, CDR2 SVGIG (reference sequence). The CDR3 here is CAWTRHPTQPQHF. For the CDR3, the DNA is TGTGCCTGGACTCGACACCCAACCCAGCCCCAGCATTTT.

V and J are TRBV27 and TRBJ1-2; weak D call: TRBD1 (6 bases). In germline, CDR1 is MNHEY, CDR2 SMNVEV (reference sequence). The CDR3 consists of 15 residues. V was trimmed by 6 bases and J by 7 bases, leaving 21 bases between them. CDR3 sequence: CASRPGGGGHRGYTF. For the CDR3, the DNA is TGTGCCAGCAGACCTGGGGGAGGGGGGCATCGTGGCTACACCTTC.